This paragraph reports one T cell receptor (beta chain). The antigen is unknown. These data belong to a study of STAT3 mutations in large granular lymphocyte leukemia. Study as a whole: Canonical activating STAT3 mutations were detected in roughly half of the longitudinally sequenced T-LGLL patients.

Sequencing was performed with immunoSEQ multiplex PCR; in TCRdb, only in-frame clones are kept and a portion is missing. The sample yields around 8,600 clones, roughly nine tenths seen once. General observations from the study: All newly emerging clones after therapy were STAT3 wild type. Every T-cell large granular lymphocyte leukemia patient had at least one immunodominant TCR beta clonotype. Sampling intervals varied between patients and samples.

The germline gives CDR1 PRHDT, CDR2 FYEKMQ (reference sequence). The CDR3 loop spans 13 amino acids. Trimming pared 5 bases from V and 8 bases from J, leaving 12 bases between. The chain employs TRBV13 and TRBJ1-4; D gene unclear. The source of this sequence is a man at least 80 years old with T-cell large granular lymphocyte leukemia. Some clones in this sample may be carry-over from other donors' samples. The sequenced sample was peripheral blood mononuclear cells. The CDR3 region has the DNA TGTGCCAGCAGCCAGATCCCCGGGGAAAAACTGTTTTTT. This translates into CASSQIPGEKLFF.